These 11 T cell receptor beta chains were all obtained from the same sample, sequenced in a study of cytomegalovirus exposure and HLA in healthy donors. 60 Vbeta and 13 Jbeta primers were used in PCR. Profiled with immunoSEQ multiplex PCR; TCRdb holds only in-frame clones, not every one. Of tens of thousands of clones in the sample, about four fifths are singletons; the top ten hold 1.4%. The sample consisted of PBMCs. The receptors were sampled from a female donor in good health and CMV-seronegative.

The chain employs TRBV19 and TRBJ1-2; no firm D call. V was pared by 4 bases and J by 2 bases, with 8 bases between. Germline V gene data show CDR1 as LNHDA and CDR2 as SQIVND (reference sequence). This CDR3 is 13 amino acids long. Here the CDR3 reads CASSRILNYGYTF. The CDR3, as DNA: TGTGCCAGTAGTAGGATACTAAACTATGGCTACACCTTC.

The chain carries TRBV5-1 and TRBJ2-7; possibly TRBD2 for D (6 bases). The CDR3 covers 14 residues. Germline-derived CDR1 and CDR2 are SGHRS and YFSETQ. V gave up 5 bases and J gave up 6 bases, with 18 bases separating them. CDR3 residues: CASRGGLGSSEQYF. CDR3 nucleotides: TGCGCCAGCAGGGGGGGACTTGGCTCGAGCGAGCAGTACTTC. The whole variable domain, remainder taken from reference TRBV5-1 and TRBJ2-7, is KAGVTQTPRYLIKTRGQQVTLSCSPISGHRSVSWYQQTPGQGLQFLFEYFSETQRNKGNFPGRFSGRQFSNSRSEMNVSTLELGDSALYLCASRGGLGSSEQYFGPGTRLTVT.

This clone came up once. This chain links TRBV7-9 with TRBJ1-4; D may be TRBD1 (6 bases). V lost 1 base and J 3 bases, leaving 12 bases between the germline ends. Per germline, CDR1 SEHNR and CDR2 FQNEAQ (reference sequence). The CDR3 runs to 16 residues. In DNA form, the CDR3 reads TGTGCCAGCAGCTTAGAAGGAGGACAGTCTAATGAAAAACTGTTTTTT. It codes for CASSLEGGQSNEKLFF.

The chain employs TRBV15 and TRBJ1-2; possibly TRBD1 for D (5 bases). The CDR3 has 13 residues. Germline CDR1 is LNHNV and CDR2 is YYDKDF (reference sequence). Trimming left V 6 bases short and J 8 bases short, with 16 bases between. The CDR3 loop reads CATRDSLLGGYTF. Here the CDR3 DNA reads TGTGCCACCAGAGACAGTCTATTGGGAGGCTACACCTTC. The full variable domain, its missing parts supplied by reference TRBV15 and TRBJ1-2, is DAMVIQNPRYQVTQFGKPVTLSCSQTLNHNVMYWYQQKSSQAPKLLFHYYDKDFNNEADTPDNFQSRRPNTSFCFLDIRSPGLGDTAMYLCATRDSLLGGYTFGSGTRLTVV.

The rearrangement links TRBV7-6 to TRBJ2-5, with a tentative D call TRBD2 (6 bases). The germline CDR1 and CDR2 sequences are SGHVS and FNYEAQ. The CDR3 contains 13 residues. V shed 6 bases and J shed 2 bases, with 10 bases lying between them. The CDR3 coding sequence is TGTGCCAGCAGGCTCCGGGAGCAAGAGACCCAGTACTTC. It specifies CASRLREQETQYF.

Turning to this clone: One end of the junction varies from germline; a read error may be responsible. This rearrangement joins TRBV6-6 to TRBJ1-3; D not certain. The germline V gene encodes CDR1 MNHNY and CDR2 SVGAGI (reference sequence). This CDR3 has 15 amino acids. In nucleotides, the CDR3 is TGTGCCAGCATCAAGGGTGCAGGACTAGGAAATACCATATATTTT. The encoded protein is CASIKGAGLGNTIYF.

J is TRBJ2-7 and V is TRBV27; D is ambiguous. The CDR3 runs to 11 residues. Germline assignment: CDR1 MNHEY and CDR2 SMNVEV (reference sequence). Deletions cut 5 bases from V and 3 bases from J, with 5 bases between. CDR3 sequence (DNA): TGTGCCAGCAGTAGCCTCTACGAGCAGTACTTC. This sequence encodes CASSSLYEQYF.

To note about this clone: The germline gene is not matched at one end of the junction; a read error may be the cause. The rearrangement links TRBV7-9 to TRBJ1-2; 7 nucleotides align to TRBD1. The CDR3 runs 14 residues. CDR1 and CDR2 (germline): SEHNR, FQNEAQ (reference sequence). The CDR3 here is CSSSFKEQGNGYTF. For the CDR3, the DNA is TGTTCCAGCAGCTTTAAGGAACAGGGGAATGGCTACACCTTC.

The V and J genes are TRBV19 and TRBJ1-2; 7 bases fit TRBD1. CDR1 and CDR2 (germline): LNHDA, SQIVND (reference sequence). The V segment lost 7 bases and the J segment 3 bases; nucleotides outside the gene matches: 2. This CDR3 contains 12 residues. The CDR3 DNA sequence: TGTGCCAGTAACGACAGGGACTATGGCTACACCTTC. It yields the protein CASNDRDYGYTF.

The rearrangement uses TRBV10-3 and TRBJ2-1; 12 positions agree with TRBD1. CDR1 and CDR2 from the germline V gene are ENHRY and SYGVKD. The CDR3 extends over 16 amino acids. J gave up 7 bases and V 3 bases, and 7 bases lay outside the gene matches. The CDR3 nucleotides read TGTGCCATCAGTGACACCGGGACAGGGGGCGGGAATGAGCAGTTCTTC. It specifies CAISDTGTGGGNEQFF.

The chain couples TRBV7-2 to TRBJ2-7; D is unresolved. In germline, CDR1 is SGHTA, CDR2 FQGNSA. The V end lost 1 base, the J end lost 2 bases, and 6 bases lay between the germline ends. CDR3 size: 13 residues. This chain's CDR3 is CASSLGRTYEQYF. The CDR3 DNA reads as TGTGCCAGCAGCTTAGGCAGAACCTACGAGCAGTACTTC.